This T cell receptor beta chain is drawn from a study of human thymus T cells. Sequencing used immunoSEQ multiplex PCR; TCRdb keeps in-frame clones, though not all of them. The data contain under 95,000 clones, roughly 96% of them singletons. Corrective heart surgery yielded the resections from which the thymus tissue came. Healthy Finnish infants having corrective surgery for congenital heart defects served as donors. Trimming removed 0 bases from V and 4 bases from J; junction bases left unmatched: 10. The CDR3 loop spans 18 amino acids. CDR1 is SGHVS and CDR2 is FNYEAQ in the germline V gene. Sequenced: thymus tissue. This clonotype was obtained from a girl under three years old with a congenital heart defect but otherwise immunologically healthy. The chain uses TRBV7-6 and TRBJ1-4; the match to TRBD1 covers 8 bases. The CDR3 reads CASSLASPGQARNEKLFF. The CDR3, as DNA: TGTGCCAGCAGCTTAGCGTCACCGGGACAGGCCCGTAATGAAAAACTGTTTTTT.